The next 22 T cell receptor beta chains were all read from a single sample in a study of cytomegalovirus exposure and HLA in healthy donors. The PCR used 60 Vbeta and 13 Jbeta primers. Method: immunoSEQ multiplex PCR; TCRdb's copy keeps in-frame clones and lacks some. The sample has approximately 200,000 clones, roughly four fifths seen once. The sequenced material came from PBMCs. Receptors were obtained from a girl aged 10 to 17 in good health and CMV-seronegative.

The chain recombines TRBV19 with TRBJ2-3, with TRBD2 matching 11 bases. Germline assignment: CDR1 LNHDA and CDR2 SQIVND (reference sequence). V was clipped by 5 bases and J by 2 bases; unmatched bases: 6. The CDR3 sequence is 16 residues long. The CDR3 spells CASSRLAGTVTDTQYF. In DNA form, the CDR3 reads TGTGCCAGTAGTCGACTAGCGGGGACAGTCACAGATACGCAGTATTTT.

This sequence joins TRBV7-6 and TRBJ1-1; D gene ambiguous. CDR1 and CDR2 from the germline V gene are SGHVS and FNYEAQ. The CDR3 extends over 12 amino acids. Trimming took off 5 bases at V and 5 bases at J, with 9 bases between the two ends. The CDR3 loop reads CASSQSGTEAFF. CDR3 sequence (DNA): TGTGCCAGCAGCCAAAGCGGGACTGAAGCTTTCTTT.

This chain uses TRBV4-1 with TRBJ2-1; D is perhaps TRBD1 (6 bases). Per the germline V gene, CDR1 is MGHRA and CDR2 is YSYEKL. V was clipped by 1 base and J by 8 bases, with 24 bases between them. The CDR3 covers 18 residues. The CDR3 loop is CASSQALGQPPLWDEQFF. CDR3 nucleotides: TGCGCCAGCAGCCAAGCCCTAGGACAGCCCCCGCTTTGGGATGAGCAGTTCTTC.

The chain joins TRBV9 to TRBJ1-6, with a possible D match to TRBD1 (5 bases). The V and J ends lost 4 bases and 4 bases respectively, with 9 bases between them. The CDR3 totals 14 residues. CDR1 SGDLS and CDR2 YYNGEE come from the germline V gene. This CDR3 reads CASSSRDYNSPLHF. The CDR3 nucleotides are TGTGCCAGCAGCTCCAGGGATTATAATTCACCCCTCCACTTT.

V is TRBV4-2 and J is TRBJ2-1; 8 nucleotides line up with TRBD2. Germline lookup yields CDR1 LGHNA and CDR2 YNFKEQ. The CDR3 length is 15 residues. V lost 1 base and J lost 4; bases outside the gene matches: 3. CDR3 sequence (DNA): TGTGCCAGCAGCCAAGTAGCGGGGCTTTACAATGAGCAGTTCTTC. Translating it yields CASSQVAGLYNEQFF.

The CDR3 protein is CASRPTSAWQFF. Here the CDR3 DNA reads TGTGCCAGCAGGCCGACTAGCGCCTGGCAGTTCTTC. The chain carries TRBV11-2 and TRBJ2-1, with 8 bases lining up with TRBD2. Germline V lookup: CDR1 SGHAT, CDR2 FQNNGV. The CDR3 spans 12 residues. V was clipped by 6 bases and J by 12 bases; unmatched bases: 7.

The chain combines TRBV7-2 with TRBJ1-1; 9 nucleotides match TRBD1. V lost 5 bases, J lost 7 bases, and 5 bases stayed unmatched. The CDR3 covers 13 residues. Germline V gene lookup returns CDR1 SGHTA and CDR2 FQGNSA. In nucleotides, the CDR3 is TGTGCCAGCAGCCAGGACAGGGGTTATGAAGCTTTCTTT. It codes for CASSQDRGYEAFF.

The chain employs TRBV29-1 and TRBJ2-5; 12 nucleotides match TRBD2. The length of the CDR3 is 15 residues. Germline V CDR1 and CDR2: SQVTM, ANQGSEA. Losses at the gene ends were 6 bases for V and 1 base for J; bases not matched to a gene: 6. CDR3 loop: CSVLLAGGTQETQYF. The DNA for the CDR3 is TGCAGCGTGTTACTAGCGGGGGGCACCCAAGAGACCCAGTACTTC.

CDR3 nucleotide sequence: TGTGCCAGCAGTGCCTCTAGCGGGAGCCCCGAGACCCAGTACTTC. This sequence encodes CASSASSGSPETQYF. The chain has TRBV28 and TRBJ2-5; TRBD2 aligns across 10 bases. Germline CDR1 MDHEN, CDR2 SYDVKM. This CDR3 contains 15 residues. Unmatched junction bases numbered 8, after V lost 5 bases and J lost 5 bases.

This clone was recorded a few times. The V call is TRBV11-3, the J call TRBJ1-2; TRBD1 matches at 7 bases. The CDR3 is 16 amino acids. V gave up 5 bases and J gave up 3 bases; unmatched junction bases: 12. Germline assignment: CDR1 SGHNT and CDR2 YENEEA. The CDR3 reads CASSPSHPGTDYGYTF. The CDR3 DNA sequence: TGTGCCAGCAGCCCATCCCACCCCGGGACAGACTATGGCTACACCTTC.

This clone was recorded a few times. The gene calls are TRBV6-5 and TRBJ1-5; 10 bases are shared with TRBD1. The CDR3 runs to 15 residues. In germline, CDR1 is MNHEY, CDR2 SVGAGI. The junction had 4 bases not matched to a gene; V was cut back by 4 bases and J by 4 bases. CDR3 nucleotide sequence: TGTGCCAGCAGTTTTGGGACAGGGGAAAATCAGCCCCAGCATTTT. Encoded protein: CASSFGTGENQPQHF.

The chain employs TRBV7-6 and TRBJ1-6; maybe TRBD1 (6 bases). CDR1 and CDR2 from the germline V gene are SGHVS and FNYEAQ. V was cut by 8 bases and J by 5 bases, with 16 bases left in between. The CDR3 length is 15 residues. In DNA form, the CDR3 reads TGTGCCAGCCTCCCCGGGGGGGGCAATAATTCACCCCTCCACTTT. It encodes CASLPGGGNNSPLHF.

V and J are TRBV28 and TRBJ2-2; D may be TRBD1 (5 bases). Germline V gene sequence: CDR1 MDHEN, CDR2 SYDVKM. Trimming removed 5 bases from V and 0 bases from J, with 10 bases in between. The CDR3 is 15 amino acids. CDR3 amino acids: CASSKTVANTGELFF. CDR3 coding DNA: TGTGCCAGCAGTAAGACAGTGGCGAACACCGGGGAGCTGTTTTTT.

The gene calls are TRBV28 and TRBJ2-1, with 7 bases lining up with TRBD2. The V gene's germline CDR1 is MDHEN and CDR2 SYDVKM. CDR3 length equals 14 residues. V was pared by 1 base and J by 6 bases, with 3 bases of the junction left unmatched. The CDR3, as DNA: TGTGCCAGCAGTTTATTCGGGGGGACCAATGAGCAGTTCTTC. Its protein product is CASSLFGGTNEQFF.

The V gene is TRBV7-2, the J gene TRBJ1-4; 7 nucleotides agree with TRBD1. CDR1 and CDR2 from the germline V gene are SGHTA and FQGNSA. J gave up 5 bases and V 5 bases, and 11 bases lay outside the gene matches. The CDR3 length is 16 residues. This chain's CDR3 is CASSPGNRGENEKLFF. The CDR3 bases are TGTGCCAGCAGCCCAGGGAACAGGGGTGAGAATGAAAAACTGTTTTTT. The full variable domain, rest sourced from reference TRBV7-2 and TRBJ1-4, is GAGVSQSPSNKVTEKGKDVELRCDPISGHTALYWYRQSLGQGLEFLIYFQGNSAPDKSGLPSDRFSAERTGGSVSTLTIQRTQQEDSAVYLCASSPGNRGENEKLFFGSGTQLSVL.

This clone came up a few times. The chain has TRBV5-6 and TRBJ2-7; 9 bases fit TRBD1. The CDR3 runs 14 residues. The germline CDR1 and CDR2 sequences are SGHDT and YYEEEE. J lost 3 bases, V lost 5 bases, and 6 bases had no gene match. The CDR3 protein is CASSPRTGDYEQYF. The CDR3 DNA sequence: TGTGCCAGCAGTCCCCGGACAGGGGACTACGAGCAGTACTTC. Full variable domain (missing parts from reference TRBV5-6 and TRBJ2-7): DAGVTQSPTHLIKTRGQQVTLRCSPKSGHDTVSWYQQALGQGPQFIFQYYEEEERQRGNFPDRFSGHQFPNYSSELNVNALLLGDSALYLCASSPRTGDYEQYFGPGTRLTVT.

This clone has just a few counts. The rearrangement uses TRBV4-1 and TRBJ1-1, with a weak D call TRBD1 (5 bases). The CDR3 is 11 residues long. With 1 base removed from V and 10 bases from J, the gap between germline ends came to 7 bases. Per the germline V gene, CDR1 is MGHRA and CDR2 is YSYEKL. The CDR3 region has the DNA TGCGCCAGCAGCCAAGGGGGCCCAGCTTTCTTT. Its translation is CASSQGGPAFF.

This clone was observed a few times. The chain carries TRBV19 and TRBJ1-1; D is possibly TRBD1 (5 bases). The CDR3 is 15 amino acids. Germline lookup yields CDR1 LNHDA and CDR2 SQIVND (reference sequence). Trimming shortened V by 9 bases and J by 0 bases, and 17 bases separated the two germline ends. For the CDR3, the DNA is TGTGCCAGCTTGGGGCGGGGGAGGATGAACACTGAAGCTTTCTTT. It yields the protein CASLGRGRMNTEAFF.

The chain links TRBV28 to TRBJ1-2; D is possibly TRBD1 (6 bases). CDR1 is MDHEN and CDR2 is SYDVKM in the germline V gene. This CDR3 region has 14 residues. V lost 11 bases, J lost 1 base, and 17 bases lay in between. CDR3 region: CACLAGDRNYGYTF. In nucleotides, the CDR3 is TGTGCCTGCCTCGCAGGGGATCGTAACTATGGCTACACCTTC.

V usage is TRBV10-3 and J usage is TRBJ2-1, with a weak D call TRBD1 (5 bases). The CDR3 has 14 amino acids. Trimming left V 3 bases short and J 0 bases short, with 6 bases between. Germline CDR1 is ENHRY and CDR2 is SYGVKD. The CDR3 DNA follows: TGTGCCATCAGTGAAGACAGCTCCTACAATGAGCAGTTCTTC. Its protein is CAISEDSSYNEQFF.

The CDR3 DNA reads TGTGCCAGCCAATCGGACAGGGTCCAGCCCCAGCATTTT. Translation: CASQSDRVQPQHF. V is TRBV28 and J is TRBJ1-5; 8 bases line up with TRBD1. Germline V CDR1 and CDR2: MDHEN, SYDVKM. V lost 8 bases and J lost 7; bases outside the gene matches: 7. The CDR3 is 13 residues long.

This clone was seen a few times. J is TRBJ1-2 and V is TRBV5-6; D is unclear. CDR3 length: 14 amino acids. The germline gives CDR1 SGHDT, CDR2 YYEEEE. Between the trimmed V and J ends, which lost 4 bases and 4 bases, there was a span of 14 bases. The CDR3: CASSERQTTYGYTF. CDR3 bases: TGTGCCAGCAGCGAGAGACAAACAACCTATGGCTACACCTTC.